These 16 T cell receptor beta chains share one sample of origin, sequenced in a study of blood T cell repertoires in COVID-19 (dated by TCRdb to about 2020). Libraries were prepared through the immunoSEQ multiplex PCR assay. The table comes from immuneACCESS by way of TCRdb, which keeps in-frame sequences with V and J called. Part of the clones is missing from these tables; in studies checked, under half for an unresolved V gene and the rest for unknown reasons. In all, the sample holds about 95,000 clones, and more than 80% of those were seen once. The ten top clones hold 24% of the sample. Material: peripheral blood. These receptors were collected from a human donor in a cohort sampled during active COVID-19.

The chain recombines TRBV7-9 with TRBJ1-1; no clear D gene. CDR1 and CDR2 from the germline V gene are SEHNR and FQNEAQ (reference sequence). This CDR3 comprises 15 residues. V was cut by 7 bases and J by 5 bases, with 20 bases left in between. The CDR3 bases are TGTGCCAGCAACCTTAATGGGGAGGTCGGGACTGAAGCTTTCTTT. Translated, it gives CASNLNGEVGTEAFF.

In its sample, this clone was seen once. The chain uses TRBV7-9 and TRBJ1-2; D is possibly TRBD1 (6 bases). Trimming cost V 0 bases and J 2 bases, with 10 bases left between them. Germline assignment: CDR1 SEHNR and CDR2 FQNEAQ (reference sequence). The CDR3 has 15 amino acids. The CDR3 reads CASSLAGGPNYGYTF. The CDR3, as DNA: TGTGCCAGCAGCTTAGCGGGGGGGCCAAACTATGGCTACACCTTC.

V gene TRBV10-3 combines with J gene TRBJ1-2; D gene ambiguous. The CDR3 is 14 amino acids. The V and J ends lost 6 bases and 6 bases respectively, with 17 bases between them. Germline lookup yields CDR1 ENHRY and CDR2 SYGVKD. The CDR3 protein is CAIRSADRSHGYTF. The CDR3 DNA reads TGTGCCATCAGGAGTGCCGACCGGAGCCATGGCTACACCTTC.

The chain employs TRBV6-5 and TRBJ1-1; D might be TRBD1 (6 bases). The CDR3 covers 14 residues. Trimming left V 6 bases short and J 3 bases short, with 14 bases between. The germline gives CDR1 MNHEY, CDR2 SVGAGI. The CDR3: CASSPRGGDTEAFF. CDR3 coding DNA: TGTGCCAGCAGCCCCAGGGGTGGGGACACTGAAGCTTTCTTT.

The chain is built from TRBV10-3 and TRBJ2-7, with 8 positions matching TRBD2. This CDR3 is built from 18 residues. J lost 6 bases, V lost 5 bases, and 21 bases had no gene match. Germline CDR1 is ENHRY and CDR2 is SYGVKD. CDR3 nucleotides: TGTGCCATCAGTAAAGGAGGACTAGCCCTTCCACTTGACGGCGAGCAGTACTTC. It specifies CAISKGGLALPLDGEQYF.

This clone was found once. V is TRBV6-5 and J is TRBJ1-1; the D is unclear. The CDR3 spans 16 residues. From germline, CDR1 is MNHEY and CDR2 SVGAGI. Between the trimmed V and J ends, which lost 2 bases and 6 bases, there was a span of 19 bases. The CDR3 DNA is TGTGCCAGCAGTTACCCGGTCGCGGGGAAGAGGGCTGAAGCTTTCTTT. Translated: CASSYPVAGKRAEAFF.

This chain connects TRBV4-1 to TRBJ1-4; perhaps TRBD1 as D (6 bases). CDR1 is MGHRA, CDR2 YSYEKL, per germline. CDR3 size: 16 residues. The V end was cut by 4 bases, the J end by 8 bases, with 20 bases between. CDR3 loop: CASSPGKTGVSEKLFF. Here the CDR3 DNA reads TGCGCCAGCAGCCCCGGAAAGACAGGCGTTTCGGAAAAACTGTTTTTT.

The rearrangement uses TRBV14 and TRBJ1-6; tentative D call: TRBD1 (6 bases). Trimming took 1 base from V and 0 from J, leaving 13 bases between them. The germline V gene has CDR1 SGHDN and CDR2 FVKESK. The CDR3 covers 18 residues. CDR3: CASSQGQARSSYNSPLHF. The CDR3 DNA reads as TGTGCCAGCAGCCAAGGACAGGCCCGAAGCTCCTATAATTCACCCCTCCACTTT.

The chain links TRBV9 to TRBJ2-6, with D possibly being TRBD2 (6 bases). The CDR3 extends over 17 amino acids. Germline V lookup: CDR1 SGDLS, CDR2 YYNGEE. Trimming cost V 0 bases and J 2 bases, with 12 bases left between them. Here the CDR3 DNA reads TGTGCCAGCAGCGTAGGGGTGCCGGGGGCTGGGGCCAACGTCCTGACTTTC. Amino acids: CASSVGVPGAGANVLTF.

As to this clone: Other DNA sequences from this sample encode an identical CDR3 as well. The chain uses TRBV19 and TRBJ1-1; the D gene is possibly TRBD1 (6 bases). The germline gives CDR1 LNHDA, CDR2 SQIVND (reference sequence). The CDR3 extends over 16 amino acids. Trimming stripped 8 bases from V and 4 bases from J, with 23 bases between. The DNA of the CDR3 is TGTGCCAGTGGAAAACAGGGTCGGCTGAGAACCACTGAAGCTTTCTTT. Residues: CASGKQGRLRTTEAFF.

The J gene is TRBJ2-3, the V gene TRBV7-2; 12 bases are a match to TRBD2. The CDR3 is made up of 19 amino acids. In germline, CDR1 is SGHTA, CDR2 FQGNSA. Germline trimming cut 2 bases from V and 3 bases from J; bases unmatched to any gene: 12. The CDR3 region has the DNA TGTGCCAGCAGCTTACTCCGCCCTCTAGCGGGGGGGTTGACAGATACGCAGTATTTT. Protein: CASSLLRPLAGGLTDTQYF.

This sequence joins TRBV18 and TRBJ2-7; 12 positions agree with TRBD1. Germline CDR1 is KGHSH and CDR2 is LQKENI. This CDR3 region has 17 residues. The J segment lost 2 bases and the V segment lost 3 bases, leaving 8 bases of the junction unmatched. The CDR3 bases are TGTGCCAGCTCACCGGGGACAGGGGGCTCTGGGGCCTACGAGCAGTACTTC. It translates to CASSPGTGGSGAYEQYF.

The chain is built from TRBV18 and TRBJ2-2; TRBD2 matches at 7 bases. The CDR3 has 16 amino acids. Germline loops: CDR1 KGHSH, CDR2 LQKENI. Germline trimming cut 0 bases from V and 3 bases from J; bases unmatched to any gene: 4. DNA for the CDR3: TGTGCCAGCTCACCACCTTTAGGGAGGGACACCGGGGAGCTGTTTTTT. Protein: CASSPPLGRDTGELFF.

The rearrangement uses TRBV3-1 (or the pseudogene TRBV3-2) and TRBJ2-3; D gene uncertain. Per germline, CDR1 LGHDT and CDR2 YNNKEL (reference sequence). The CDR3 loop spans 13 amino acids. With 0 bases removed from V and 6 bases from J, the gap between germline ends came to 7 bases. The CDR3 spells CASSQDPGDTQYF. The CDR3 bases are TGTGCCAGCAGCCAAGACCCCGGGGATACGCAGTATTTT.

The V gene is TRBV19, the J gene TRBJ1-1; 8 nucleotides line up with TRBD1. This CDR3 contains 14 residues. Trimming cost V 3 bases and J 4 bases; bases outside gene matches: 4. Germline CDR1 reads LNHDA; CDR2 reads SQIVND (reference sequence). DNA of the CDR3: TGTGCCAGTAGTATCAGGGGGCTCCCCACTGAAGCTTTCTTT. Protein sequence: CASSIRGLPTEAFF.

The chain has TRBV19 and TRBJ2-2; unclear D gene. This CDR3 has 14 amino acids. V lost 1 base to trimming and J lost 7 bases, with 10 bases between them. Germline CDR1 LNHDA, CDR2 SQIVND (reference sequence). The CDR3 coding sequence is TGTGCCAGTAGTATAGTTTCAGGAATCGGGGAGCTGTTTTTT. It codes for CASSIVSGIGELFF.